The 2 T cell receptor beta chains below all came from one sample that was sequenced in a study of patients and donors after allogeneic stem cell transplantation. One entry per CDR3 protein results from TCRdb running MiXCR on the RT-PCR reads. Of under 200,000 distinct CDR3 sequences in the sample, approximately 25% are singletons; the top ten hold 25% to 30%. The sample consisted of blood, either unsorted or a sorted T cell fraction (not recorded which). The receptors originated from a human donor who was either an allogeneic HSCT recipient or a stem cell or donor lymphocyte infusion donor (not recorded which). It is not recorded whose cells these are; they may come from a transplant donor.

This chain's CDR3 is CASSGIGEDTEAFF. The CDR3 coding sequence is TGTGCCAGCAGCGGCATCGGGGAGGACACTGAAGCTTTCTTT. The V and J genes are TRBV7-9 and TRBJ1-1; D unresolved. Trimming removed 5 bases from V and 3 bases from J, with 13 bases in between. Germline V gene data show CDR1 as SEHNR and CDR2 as FQNEAQ (reference sequence). The CDR3 is 14 residues long.

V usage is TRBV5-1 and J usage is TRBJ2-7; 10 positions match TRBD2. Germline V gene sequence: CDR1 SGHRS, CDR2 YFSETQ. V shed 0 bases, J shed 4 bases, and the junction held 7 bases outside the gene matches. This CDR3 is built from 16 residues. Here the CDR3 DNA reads TGCGCCAGCAGCTTGGGAGTAGCGGGAGGAAGGTACGAGCAGTACTTC. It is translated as CASSLGVAGGRYEQYF.